The clone carrying this TCR beta chain was seen ten or more times. Its antigen is as yet unknown. This CDR3 is 15 amino acids long. V lost 6 bases, J lost 2 bases, and 6 bases stayed unmatched. From germline, CDR1 is LNHNV and CDR2 YYDKDF (reference sequence). The data were obtained in a study of T cells in Graves' hyperthyroidism and ophthalmopathy. Study observations and caveats: The majority of expanded thyroid clonotypes above 0.001 also appeared in blood.

Template material for amplifying TCR beta CDR3 regions consisted of RNA transcripts. First-round RT-PCR with HTBI primers amplified the TCR CDR3 region. TCRdb reprocessed the multiplex PCR reads with MiXCR, giving one entry per CDR3 protein. The table includes about 160,000 distinct CDR3 sequences, 8% to 9.5% detected once. The specimen sequenced was blood. The TCR comes from a young woman with Graves' hyperthyroidism that later progressed to Graves' ophthalmopathy. This chain uses TRBV15 with TRBJ2-2; TRBD1 aligns across 7 bases. In DNA, the CDR3 is TGTGCCACCAGTATGGACAGGACCAACACCGGGGAGCTGTTTTTT. Its protein is CATSMDRTNTGELFF.